This paragraph covers one T cell receptor beta chain sequence. This clone's antigen is unknown. It has no much larger one-base neighbor in the sample; base qualities were not kept. CD8 naive samples were CD45RO-negative cells positively selected for CCR7, giving a CD45RA+CCR7+ population that excluded TemRA cells. Donors were healthy HIV-negative adults with no recently reported acute infections or vaccinations. Every donor was a Caucasian adult residing in Nashville, Tennessee, USA. Blood was obtained by leukapheresis, after which PBMCs were separated by Ficoll-Histopaque density gradient centrifugation and cryopreserved in liquid nitrogen vapor phase. Analytical flow cytometry was used to check the purity and quantity of each magnetically sorted T cell population. Genomic DNA was isolated from every sorted fraction and measured by UV absorbance on a Nanodrop 2000c. TCR CDR3 regions were amplified from genomic DNA by multiplex PCR using the deep immunoSEQ assay. For each cell subset, the extracted genomic DNA was distributed evenly across all wells of several immunoSEQ 96-well plates, and each plate served as one replicate. For sorted subsets, approximately 190 ng of genomic DNA, equivalent to 30,000 or so T cell genomes, went into each replicate PCR. The purified libraries were quantified using a Qubit 3.0 fluorometer, sized with a Bioanalyzer 2100, and then quantified again using the KAPA Library Quantification kit. Each immunoSEQ 96-well plate was sequenced on its own single-read 150-cycle Illumina NextSeq 550 flow cell. Per the original workflow: Because only junctional sequences without quality scores were contained in the immunoSEQ output, filtering matching that applied to full-length reads could not be performed. To assign V/J genes and CDR3, sequences were annotated against IMGT germline references using PyIR, a Python wrapper for IgBLAST v1.9. Reads were filtered out if the reads had weak V/J assignments (E-value above 1e-6), no CDR3, stop codons, out-of-frame junctions, or ambiguous translated residues. V3J clonotypes were defined as sequences sharing an identical inferred V gene, J gene, and CDR3 amino acid sequence. The percentage overlap between two repertoires was calculated by dividing the number of shared unique clonotypes by the size of the smaller repertoire. Richness of each repertoire was evaluated using RTK rarefaction, the Chao1 estimator, and Recon v2.1 estimates of unobserved clonotypes. Generation probabilities for all TCRbeta clonotypes obtained by the gDNA method from a handful of donors were computed using OLGA. In TCRdb, the immuneACCESS table is reduced to in-frame sequences with V and J assigned. These tables do not hold every clone; where another copy was compared, an unresolved V gene accounts for under half, and the others remain unexplained. The V and J calls and clone size are taken from that table; D and trimming were inferred from the DNA. The sample records about 820,000 clones, more than 85% of which are singletons. The top ten clonotypes cover around 24% of the sample.

The data derive from a study of shared clonotypes between healthy human individuals (dated by TCRdb to 2018 to 2021). In the study overall: The cohort comprised two women and a few men aged 18 to 49 years. Per donor, three plates each were used for CD4 naive and CD4 memory, two for CD8 naive, and one for CD8 memory. The study deeply sequenced blood TCR repertoires of several healthy adults to estimate repertoire size and the extent of clonotype sharing between individuals. Different laboratories and diverse techniques were used to prepare libraries and sequence TCR repertoires, to increase sequencing depth and limit assay-specific biases. Between about 0.8 and 9.5 billion PBMCs per donor were obtained by leukapheresis.

The germline V gene encodes CDR1 SQVTM and CDR2 ANQGSEA. The CDR3 runs 13 amino acids, cysteine and phenylalanine included. Kept here is only the CDR3 DNA, which spans 39 bases and is read in frame from base 1. V gives up 3 bases and J gives up 6 bases, and the segment between their germline ends measures 14 bases. Summary of the overall study and its limitations: Approximately 5% of naive CD4, 3.5% of naive CD8, 2.3% of memory CD4, and approximately 0.4% of memory CD8 clonotypes were shared across a few donors. Estimated clonotype richness was generally larger for naive than for memory subsets. Because the study included a small number of donors, the genetic and exposure-history diversity represented was limited. Sampling was restricted to blood, and TCR repertoires in tissue are likely to differ from TCR repertoires in blood. Pairwise subsampling led to the expectation that sequencing depth would affect the degree of clonotype sharing among donors. Compared with non-shared clonotypes, the clonotypes found in all four sorted-subset donors had higher generation probabilities. Incomplete sequencing was indicated by rarefaction of sorted-subset datasets, despite the large sequencing depth.

What was sequenced was naive CD8+ T cells sorted from blood. The sample's cell subset or site, from its label and the paper: CD45RA+CCR7+. Recombination joined TRBV29-1 with TRBJ1-2; no D segment can be confidently identified. This sequence originates from a man aged 25 to 40 in good health. The CDR3 region: CSVDPRPVDGYTF. The DNA reads as follows: TGCAGCGTTGATCCGAGACCGGTTGATGGCTACACCTTC.